The clone carrying this T cell receptor (beta chain) was detected a few times. Unmatched junction bases numbered 7, after V lost 5 bases and J lost 6 bases. The CDR3 contains 14 residues. CDR1 is MNHEY and CDR2 is SVGAGI in the germline V gene. The data originate from a study of graft-versus-host responses after intestinal transplantation. Study-wide background: The whole recipient group had anti-thymocyte globulin induction followed by tacrolimus and steroids for around 3 years.

The data were produced by immunoSEQ multiplex PCR, yet TCRdb's version contains in-frame clones alone and is incomplete. This table holds fewer than 20,000 clones, over 35% found once. After mixed lymphocyte reaction, dividing CD4+ and CD8+ responder T cells were sorted. The sequence came from a human patient who received an intestinal transplant. The source material was alloreactive CD4+ T cells from a mixed lymphocyte reaction culture, sampled before intestinal transplant. Subset: CFSE-low proliferating T cells sorted from approximately six-day pre-transplant mixed lymphocyte reaction (GvH or HvG direction). This chain joins TRBV6-5 and TRBJ2-1, with 7 bases that match TRBD2. The CDR3 loop reads CASSGAREGNEQFF. DNA of the CDR3: TGTGCCAGCAGTGGAGCCAGGGAGGGCAATGAGCAGTTCTTC.